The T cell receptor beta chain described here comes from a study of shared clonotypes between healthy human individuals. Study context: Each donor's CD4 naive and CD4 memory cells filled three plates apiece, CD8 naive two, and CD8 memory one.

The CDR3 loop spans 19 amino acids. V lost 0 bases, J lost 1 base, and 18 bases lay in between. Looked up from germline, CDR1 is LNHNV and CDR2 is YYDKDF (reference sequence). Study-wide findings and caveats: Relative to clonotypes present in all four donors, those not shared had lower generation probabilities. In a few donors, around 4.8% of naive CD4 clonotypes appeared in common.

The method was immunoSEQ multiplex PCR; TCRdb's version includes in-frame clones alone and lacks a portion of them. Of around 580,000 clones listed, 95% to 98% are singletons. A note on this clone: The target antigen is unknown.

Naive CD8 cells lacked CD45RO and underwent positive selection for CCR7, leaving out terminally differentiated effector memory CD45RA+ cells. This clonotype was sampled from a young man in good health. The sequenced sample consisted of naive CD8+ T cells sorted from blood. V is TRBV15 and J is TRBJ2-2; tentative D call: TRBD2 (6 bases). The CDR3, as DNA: TGTGCCACCAGCAGAGACCATGTGCTAGCGTCGGGGAACACCGGGGAGCTGTTTTTT. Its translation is CATSRDHVLASGNTGELFF.